The 30 T cell receptor beta chains below were found in one sample sequenced in a study of T cells in Graves' hyperthyroidism and ophthalmopathy. RNA transcripts served as the template for amplifying TCR beta CDR3 regions. The study used the HTBI primer set for a first-round RT-PCR of the TCR CDR3. TCRdb re-called the multiplex PCR reads through MiXCR, storing one row per CDR3 protein. Seen here are approximately 620,000 distinct CDR3 sequences, 16% observed once, and the top ten hold 3% to 4%. Sequenced: blood. These TCRs come from a woman in her thirties or forties with Graves' ophthalmopathy.

This clonotype was seen many times. This rearrangement joins TRBV18 to TRBJ2-3; tentative D call: TRBD2 (5 bases). Germline loops: CDR1 KGHSH, CDR2 LQKENI. CDR3 length: 16 amino acids. Trimming stripped 2 bases from V and 3 bases from J, with 15 bases between. DNA for the CDR3: TGTGCCAGCTCACCAATCTTAGCGCACCTAACAGATACGCAGTATTTT. As protein: CASSPILAHLTDTQYF.

This clonotype was seen a handful of times. The V gene is TRBV20-1, the J gene TRBJ2-7, with 8 bases that match TRBD2. V was pared by 3 bases and J by 0 bases, with 7 bases of the junction left unmatched. The CDR3 consists of 15 residues. Germline V gene data show CDR1 as DFQATT and CDR2 as SNEGSKA (reference sequence). In nucleotides, the CDR3 is TGCAGTGCTAGCCACGGGGGGGTTTACTCCTACGAGCAGTACTTC. This translates into CSASHGGVYSYEQYF.

The chain combines TRBV27 with TRBJ1-2; TRBD1 might be the D (5 bases). The germline V gene has CDR1 MNHEY and CDR2 SMNVEV (reference sequence). This CDR3 comprises 12 residues. V lost 6 bases, J lost 3 bases, and 8 bases lay in between. The CDR3 region is CASRGGDYGYTF. DNA for the CDR3: TGTGCCAGCAGGGGGGGGGACTATGGCTACACCTTC.

The gene calls are TRBV27 and TRBJ2-3; 11 bases fit TRBD2. The CDR3 runs 14 residues. The ends lost 7 bases at V and 5 bases at J; junction bases unmatched: 5. Germline V gene sequence: CDR1 MNHEY, CDR2 SMNVEV (reference sequence). The CDR3 is CASKTSGNVDTQYF. In DNA, the CDR3 is TGTGCCAGCAAGACTAGCGGGAATGTAGATACGCAGTATTTT.

This clonotype was detected many times. This chain links TRBV27 with TRBJ2-7; D is possibly TRBD1 (5 bases). The germline V and J ends were trimmed by 5 bases and 3 bases, with 17 bases remaining between them. Germline assignment: CDR1 MNHEY and CDR2 SMNVEV (reference sequence). CDR3 length equals 15 residues. CDR3 DNA: TGTGCCAGCAGTCTCGTCTTTGGAAGGGGCTACGAGCAGTACTTC. This sequence encodes CASSLVFGRGYEQYF.

This clonotype was found many times. The CDR3 region is CSARDYRSRSYEQYF. The DNA of the CDR3 is TGCAGTGCTAGAGATTATCGATCGAGGTCCTACGAGCAGTACTTC. The V gene is TRBV20-1, the J gene TRBJ2-7; D uncertain. The length of the CDR3 is 15 residues. Germline V gives CDR1 DFQATT, CDR2 SNEGSKA (reference sequence). V dropped 0 bases and J dropped 1 base, with 13 bases sitting between them.

The chain joins TRBV5-1 to TRBJ1-2; TRBD1 might be the D (6 bases). The germline gives CDR1 SGHRS, CDR2 YFSETQ. V was cut by 5 bases and J by 4 bases, with 12 bases left in between. The CDR3 contains 13 residues. The CDR3 sequence is CASSRATGYGYTF. CDR3 DNA sequence: TGCGCCAGCAGTCGAGCGACAGGCTATGGCTACACCTTC. Complete variable domain (other parts from reference TRBV5-1 and TRBJ1-2): KAGVTQTPRYLIKTRGQQVTLSCSPISGHRSVSWYQQTPGQGLQFLFEYFSETQRNKGNFPGRFSGRQFSNSRSEMNVSTLELGDSALYLCASSRATGYGYTFGSGTRLTVV.

This clonotype showed up just once. This chain joins TRBV19 and TRBJ1-1; the D is unclear. There are 13 residues in the CDR3. The germline gives CDR1 LNHDA, CDR2 SQIVND (reference sequence). Trimming took 3 bases from V and 6 from J, leaving 11 bases between them. CDR3 residues: CASSIAAGAEAFF. Here the CDR3 DNA reads TGTGCCAGTAGTATCGCGGCGGGTGCTGAAGCTTTCTTT.

This clonotype has more than one count but fewer than ten. The rearrangement links TRBV28 to TRBJ1-5, with D hard to call. The germline V and J ends were trimmed by 8 bases and 0 bases, with 11 bases remaining between them. The CDR3 has 14 amino acids. Germline values: CDR1 MDHEN, CDR2 SYDVKM. This CDR3 reads CASRSEISNQPQHF. CDR3 DNA sequence: TGTGCCAGCCGATCCGAAATTAGCAATCAGCCCCAGCATTTT.

The gene calls are TRBV4-2 and TRBJ2-7; D tentatively reads TRBD1 or TRBD2 (6 bases each). V gave up 4 bases and J gave up 3 bases, with 19 bases separating them. This CDR3 comprises 16 residues. Germline CDR1 and CDR2: LGHNA and YNFKEQ. CDR3 protein: CASSRLEGGVNYEQYF. In DNA form, the CDR3 reads TGTGCCAGCAGCCGCCTTGAGGGGGGCGTTAACTACGAGCAGTACTTC.

The CDR3: CASSERHYTDTQYF. For the CDR3, the DNA is TGTGCCAGCAGTGAACGGCACTACACAGATACGCAGTATTTT. This sequence joins TRBV2 and TRBJ2-3, with no clear D. The CDR3 loop spans 14 amino acids. Germline loops: CDR1 SNHLY, CDR2 FYNNEI. V shed 2 bases and J shed 2 bases, with 8 bases lying between them.

This clonotype was observed at least ten times. The chain links TRBV5-1 to TRBJ1-5, with D tentatively TRBD1 (5 bases). The CDR3 consists of 15 residues. V shed 0 bases and J shed 0 bases, with 7 bases lying between them. CDR1 is SGHRS and CDR2 is YFSETQ in the germline V gene. CDR3 bases: TGCGCCAGCAGCTTGGGGGGGTTTAGCAATCAGCCCCAGCATTTT. Encoded protein: CASSLGGFSNQPQHF.

As to this clonotype: This may stem from a read error, because a much larger clone lies one nucleotide away. This rearrangement joins TRBV29-1 to TRBJ1-1; D is unclear. CDR3 size: 13 residues. Germline V lookup: CDR1 SQVTM, CDR2 ANQGSEA. V lost 3 bases and J 1 base, leaving 9 bases between the germline ends. CDR3 protein: CSVERHENTEAFF. CDR3 coding DNA: TGCAGCGTTGAGAGACACGAGAACACTGAAGCTTTCTTT.

The J gene is TRBJ1-2, the V gene TRBV6-1; tentative D call: TRBD1 (5 bases). V dropped 6 bases and J dropped 2 bases, with 16 bases sitting between them. Germline CDR1 is MNHNS and CDR2 is SASEGT. The CDR3 has 15 amino acids. The DNA of the CDR3 is TGTGCCAGCAGACCCAACTCGGGGGGGAACTATGGCTACACCTTC. Its translation is CASRPNSGGNYGYTF.

The chain carries TRBV20-1 and TRBJ2-1; TRBD1 matches 8 bases. CDR1 DFQATT and CDR2 SNEGSKA come from the germline V gene (reference sequence). V lost 6 bases and J lost 2; bases outside the gene matches: 12. The CDR3 runs 16 residues. CDR3 in amino acids: CSANTGGGKTYNEQFF. The CDR3 nucleotides are TGCAGTGCCAATACAGGGGGAGGCAAGACCTACAATGAGCAGTTCTTC.

This clonotype was seen a few times. The CDR3, as DNA: TGTGCCAGCACTAACAGGGGAACCGGGGAGCTGTTTTTT. Protein: CASTNRGTGELFF. This chain links TRBV18 with TRBJ2-2, with 7 bases aligning to TRBD1. Trimming at V came to 8 bases and at J to 5 bases, leaving 5 bases not matched to a gene. The germline V gene has CDR1 KGHSH and CDR2 LQKENI. CDR3 length: 13 amino acids. The complete variable domain, with remaining parts taken from reference TRBV18 and TRBJ2-2, reads NAGVMQNPRHLVRRRGQEARLRCSPMKGHSHVYWYRQLPEEGLKFMVYLQKENIIDESGMPKERFSAEFPKEGPSILRIQQVVRGDSAAYFCASTNRGTGELFFGEGSRLTVL.

V is TRBV6-6 and J is TRBJ2-7, with 8 bases lining up with TRBD2. The trim removed 2 bases at V and 0 bases at J, leaving 15 bases unmatched. Germline values: CDR1 MNHNY, CDR2 SVGAGI (reference sequence). The CDR3 totals 19 residues. The CDR3 nucleotides are TGTGCCAGCAGTTACGCAGGGACTAGGGGTTGGGGAAGCTCCTACGAGCAGTACTTC. Its translation: CASSYAGTRGWGSSYEQYF.

In its sample, this clonotype was seen many times. The chain carries TRBV20-1 and TRBJ2-5; no definite D call. Per the germline V gene, CDR1 is DFQATT and CDR2 is SNEGSKA (reference sequence). V lost 7 bases to trimming and J lost 5 bases, with 14 bases between them. CDR3 size: 12 residues. In nucleotides, the CDR3 is TGCAGTGGTGGGCATTCGGTGGAGACCCAGTACTTC. Its translation is CSGGHSVETQYF.

The V and J genes are TRBV7-6 and TRBJ1-1; the D is unclear. The V and J ends lost 8 bases and 2 bases respectively, with 15 bases between them. The CDR3 runs to 14 residues. The germline V gene encodes CDR1 SGHVS and CDR2 FNYEAQ. CDR3 in amino acids: CASHPSGVNTEAFF. In DNA, the CDR3 is TGTGCCAGCCACCCGTCGGGCGTTAACACTGAAGCTTTCTTT. The entire variable domain, with the rest obtained from reference TRBV7-6 and TRBJ1-1, is as follows: GAGVSQSPRYKVTKRGQDVALRCDPISGHVSLYWYRQALGQGPEFLTYFNYEAQQDKSGLPNDRFSAERPEGSISTLTIQRTEQRDSAMYRCASHPSGVNTEAFFGQGTRLTVV.

The sample holds many counts of this clonotype. DNA for the CDR3: TGTGCCAGCAGCCCCCGGTGGGGGAATGAGCAGTTCTTC. Its protein product is CASSPRWGNEQFF. The chain has TRBV11-1 and TRBJ2-1; D tentatively reads TRBD1 or TRBD2 (5 bases each). This CDR3 has 13 amino acids. CDR1 and CDR2 from the germline V gene are SGHAT and FQDESV (reference sequence). Deletions cut 5 bases from V and 7 bases from J, with 12 bases between. Filled out from reference TRBV11-1 and TRBJ2-1, the complete variable domain reads EAEVAQSPRYKITEKSQAVAFWCDPISGHATLYWYRQILGQGPELLVQFQDESVVDDSQLPKDRFSAERLKGVDSTLKIQPAELGDSAMYLCASSPRWGNEQFFGPGTRLTVL.

This rearrangement joins TRBV12-3 or TRBV12-4 to TRBJ1-6, with D uncertain. Trimming took off 3 bases at V and 14 bases at J, with 8 bases between the two ends. The CDR3 is 11 amino acids. CDR3 amino acids: CASSLAGTLHF. The CDR3 DNA follows: TGTGCCAGCAGTTTGGCGGGTACCCTCCACTTT.

The sample holds a few counts of this clonotype. This chain connects TRBV16 to TRBJ2-3; TRBD1 matches 7 bases. CDR1 is KGHSY and CDR2 is FQNENV in the germline V gene. The CDR3 consists of 15 residues. Trimming removed 4 bases from V and 4 bases from J; junction bases left unmatched: 8. The DNA of the CDR3 is TGTGCCAGCAGCCTTCCCCACAGGGGTTCAGATACGCAGTATTTT. This sequence encodes CASSLPHRGSDTQYF. The full variable domain, its missing parts supplied by reference TRBV16 and TRBJ2-3, is GEEVAQTPKHLVRGEGQKAKLYCAPIKGHSYVFWYQQVLKNEFKFLISFQNENVFDETGMPKERFSAKCLPNSPCSLEIQATKLEDSAVYFCASSLPHRGSDTQYFGPGTRLTVL.

This chain links TRBV5-1 with TRBJ2-5; 8 positions agree with TRBD1. This CDR3 comprises 17 residues. Germline trimming cut 5 bases from V and 5 bases from J; bases unmatched to any gene: 17. Germline CDR1 is SGHRS and CDR2 is YFSETQ. CDR3 sequence: CASRVGQGARGVETQYF. The DNA for the CDR3 is TGCGCCAGCAGAGTGGGGCAGGGGGCGCGAGGTGTCGAGACCCAGTACTTC.

The rearrangement uses TRBV12-3 or TRBV12-4 and TRBJ1-2, with TRBD1 matching 8 bases. This CDR3 is 14 amino acids long. J was trimmed by 8 bases and V by 2 bases; bases with no gene match: 7. CDR3 bases: TGTGCCAGCAGTTTACAGGGGGCGAGGTCGGGCTACACCTTC. Protein: CASSLQGARSGYTF.

The chain carries TRBV20-1 and TRBJ1-3, with D possibly being TRBD1 (5 bases). Germline-derived CDR1 and CDR2 are DFQATT and SNEGSKA (reference sequence). The CDR3 consists of 17 residues. V lost 0 bases, J lost 1 base, and 16 bases lay in between. The CDR3 region is CSARDFKDKESGNTIYF. The CDR3 DNA sequence: TGCAGTGCTAGAGATTTTAAGGACAAGGAATCTGGAAACACCATATATTTT.

The sample holds one count of this clonotype. This sequence may be a read error, since a much larger clone differs from it by one base. The chain has TRBV20-1 and TRBJ1-6, with a tentative D call TRBD1 (6 bases). The CDR3 has 12 amino acids. The V gene's germline CDR1 is DFQATT and CDR2 SNEGSKA (reference sequence). The CDR3 nucleotides read TGCAGTGCACAGGGAAACGGTTCACCCCTCCGCTTT. Its protein product is CSAQGNGSPLRF.

This clonotype was observed a few times. The CDR3 loop is CASLGLADTQYF. CDR3 DNA sequence: TGTGCCAGCCTGGGACTAGCGGATACGCAGTATTTT. V gene TRBV5-5 combines with J gene TRBJ2-3; 10 positions agree with TRBD2. From germline, CDR1 is SGHKS and CDR2 YYEKEE (reference sequence). V dropped 7 bases and J dropped 6; count of bases not matched to a gene: 2. The CDR3 length is 12 residues.

The chain joins TRBV19 to TRBJ2-3, with 7 nucleotides matching TRBD1. Germline V gene sequence: CDR1 LNHDA, CDR2 SQIVND (reference sequence). V shed 6 bases and J 0 bases; nucleotides not matched to a gene: 9. The CDR3 is 16 amino acids. CDR3 amino acids: CASRGFRTGSTDTQYF. The CDR3 DNA follows: TGTGCCAGTAGGGGCTTCCGGACAGGTAGCACAGATACGCAGTATTTT.

A remark on this clonotype: A much larger clone lies a single base off, so this may be a read error. In DNA, the CDR3 is TGTGCCAGCTCACCCCCCGGTGCGGGAGGAGAGACCCAGTACTTC. The encoded protein is CASSPPGAGGETQYF. The V gene is TRBV18, the J gene TRBJ2-5; 8 bases line up with TRBD2. Germline-derived CDR1 and CDR2 are KGHSH and LQKENI. The ends lost 3 bases at V and 4 bases at J; junction bases unmatched: 7. The CDR3 spans 15 residues.

This clonotype was recorded many times. V gene TRBV6-1 combines with J gene TRBJ2-3; 9 nucleotides line up with TRBD2. Germline trimming cut 3 bases from V and 2 bases from J; bases unmatched to any gene: 3. Looked up from germline, CDR1 is MNHNS and CDR2 is SASEGT. CDR3 length: 15 residues. The CDR3: CASSDLAGLTDTQYF. The CDR3, as DNA: TGTGCCAGCAGTGACCTAGCGGGGCTCACAGATACGCAGTATTTT.